One sample yielded the 4 T cell receptor beta chains listed below, sequenced in a study of blood T cell repertoires in COVID-19. The protocol was immunoSEQ multiplex PCR, while the TCRdb copy is restricted to in-frame clones and leaves out a portion. The sample comprises about 300,000 clones, around nine tenths of which are singletons, and less than 3.5% rests with the top ten. Input material: PBMCs or T cells enriched from blood (not recorded which). These receptors came from a woman in her forties or fifties who had been exposed to COVID-19.

V usage is TRBV5-1 and J usage is TRBJ2-1, with 12 bases lining up with TRBD2. CDR3 size: 15 residues. Germline values: CDR1 SGHRS, CDR2 YFSETQ. With V trimmed by 8 bases and J by 5 bases, 8 bases remained unmatched. CDR3 bases: TGCGCCAGTTCTGGACTAGCGGGGCTTAACAATGAGCAGTTCTTC. Amino acid sequence: CASSGLAGLNNEQFF.

This clone was counted once. V usage is TRBV7-6 and J usage is TRBJ1-3; D is undetermined. This CDR3 has 14 residues. Germline CDR1 is SGHVS and CDR2 is FNYEAQ. V lost 5 bases and J lost 2, with 10 bases in between. CDR3 amino acids: CASSPGDAGNTIYF. CDR3 coding DNA: TGTGCCAGCAGCCCCGGGGATGCTGGAAACACCATATATTTT.

The chain links TRBV11-2 to TRBJ2-2; TRBD1 agrees at 7 bases. In germline, CDR1 is SGHAT, CDR2 FQNNGV. V was pared by 5 bases and J by 1 base, with 7 bases of the junction left unmatched. The CDR3 covers 16 residues. The CDR3: CASSPWTGVNTGELFF. The CDR3 region has the DNA TGTGCCAGCAGCCCCTGGACAGGCGTGAACACCGGGGAGCTGTTTTTT.

The J gene is TRBJ2-2, the V gene TRBV11-3; 7 bases match TRBD1. The CDR3 runs to 17 residues. V lost 5 bases to trimming and J lost 5 bases; unmatched junction nucleotides: 14. Germline loops: CDR1 SGHNT, CDR2 YENEEA. The CDR3 here is CASSPRPRDRTTGELFF. DNA of the CDR3: TGTGCCAGCAGCCCCCGCCCTCGGGACAGAACAACCGGGGAGCTGTTTTTT.